This section outlines one TCR beta chain sequence together with its context. Its antigen is not known. The data were obtained in a study of T cells in Graves' hyperthyroidism and ophthalmopathy. Study background: The authors collected peripheral blood at initial diagnosis, before any treatment.

Germline V lookup: CDR1 MGHDK, CDR2 SYGVNS. The length of the CDR3 is 13 residues. The V and J ends lost 4 bases and 0 bases respectively, with 7 bases between them. TCR beta CDR3 sequences were amplified from RNA transcripts. An initial round of RT-PCR targeting the TCR CDR3 relied on the HTBI primer set. TCRdb processed the multiplex PCR reads anew with MiXCR; each CDR3 protein has one entry. This sample carries about 610,000 distinct CDR3 sequences, about a sixth of them seen once, and the ten largest clones take more than 3%. Study observations and caveats: Among clonotypes expanded in thyroid above 0.001, most were also found in blood. Separating ophthalmopathy from stable hyperthyroidism was achieved by a 13 V-J model. Before onset, by a median of approximately 6.8 months, the model predicted ophthalmopathy.

What was sequenced was blood. This receptor was identified in a woman aged 40 to 50 with Graves' ophthalmopathy. The genes are TRBV25-1 and TRBJ2-7; no definite D call. The DNA of the CDR3 is TGTGCCAGCAGTGTTCAGAGCTCCTACGAGCAGTACTTC. This codes for CASSVQSSYEQYF.